Listed below are T cell receptor beta chains from one sample, sequenced in a study of cytomegalovirus exposure and HLA in healthy donors. TCRdb keeps only in-frame clones here, not all; method: immunoSEQ multiplex PCR. Counted here are 200,000 or so clones, over 65% occurring once; the ten biggest clones make up 0.08% to 0.1%. The sample consisted of PBMCs. Receptors originate from a boy between 2 and 15 years old in good health and CMV-seronegative. Both conserved end residues are part of each CDR3. D genes are given only for firm matches. Expanded clones get a size class; other rows say once, few or many, or leave the size out.

j_call: TRBJ1-5; v_call: TRBV6-1; d_call: TRBD1; clone_size: NA; cdr3_aa: CASSGGQGNQPQHF; cdr3_nt: TGTGCCAGCAGTGGAGGACAGGGAAATCAGCCCCAGCATTTT
j_call: TRBJ2-1; v_call: TRBV6-5; d_call: TRBD2; clone_size: once; cdr3_aa: CASSYSRLSGAGVQFF; cdr3_nt: TGTGCCAGCAGTTACTCGCGACTGAGCGGGGCCGGGGTGCAGTTCTTC
j_call: TRBJ2-3; v_call: TRBV29-1; d_call: TRBD1; clone_size: NA; cdr3_aa: CSVDGRGRDTQYF; cdr3_nt: TGCAGCGTTGACGGCAGGGGGCGAGATACGCAGTATTTT
j_call: TRBJ2-1; v_call: TRBV19; d_call: NA; clone_size: NA; cdr3_aa: CASSDLRGTLNNEQFF; cdr3_nt: TGTGCCAGTAGTGACCTACGCGGGACTCTCAACAATGAGCAGTTCTTC
j_call: TRBJ1-4; v_call: TRBV7-9; d_call: NA; clone_size: NA; cdr3_aa: CASSVGRSEKLFF; cdr3_nt: TGTGCCAGCAGCGTGGGGAGGTCGGAAAAACTGTTTTTT
j_call: TRBJ2-5; v_call: TRBV10-2; d_call: NA; clone_size: NA; cdr3_aa: CASRDDSQETQYF; cdr3_nt: TGCGCCAGCAGGGATGACAGTCAAGAGACCCAGTACTTC
j_call: TRBJ1-6; v_call: TRBV5-4; d_call: NA; clone_size: NA; cdr3_aa: CASNDRGNSPLHF; cdr3_nt: TGTGCCAGCAACGACCGGGGGAATTCACCCCTCCACTTT
j_call: TRBJ2-7; v_call: TRBV5-4; d_call: NA; clone_size: few; cdr3_aa: CASSPGTRGYEQYF; cdr3_nt: TGTGCCAGCAGCCCGGGTACGCGGGGCTACGAGCAGTACTTC
j_call: TRBJ2-4; v_call: TRBV6-4; d_call: TRBD1; clone_size: NA; cdr3_aa: CASSPGTDLNIQYF; cdr3_nt: TGTGCCAGCAGCCCCGGGACAGACCTTAACATTCAGTACTTC
j_call: TRBJ1-2; v_call: TRBV6-5; d_call: NA; clone_size: NA; cdr3_aa: CASSYSGGRHYGYTF; cdr3_nt: TGTGCCAGCAGTTACTCGGGGGGGAGGCACTATGGCTACACCTTC
j_call: TRBJ2-3; v_call: TRBV7-9; d_call: TRBD2; clone_size: NA; cdr3_aa: CASSRSPLWGGISTDTQYF; cdr3_nt: TGTGCCAGCAGCCGGTCCCCCTTGTGGGGAGGGATTAGCACAGATACGCAGTATTTT
j_call: TRBJ2-3; v_call: TRBV19; d_call: NA; clone_size: NA; cdr3_aa: CASRSFPELTDTQYF; cdr3_nt: TGTGCCAGTAGGAGCTTTCCGGAGCTCACAGATACGCAGTATTTT
j_call: TRBJ1-5; v_call: TRBV27; d_call: NA; clone_size: NA; cdr3_aa: CASSLIGQPQHF; cdr3_nt: TGTGCCAGCAGTTTAATCGGTCAGCCCCAGCATTTT
j_call: TRBJ2-2; v_call: TRBV10-3; d_call: TRBD2; clone_size: NA; cdr3_aa: CAISPVGGGGGELFF; cdr3_nt: TGTGCCATCAGTCCCGTCGGGGGGGGTGGCGGGGAGCTGTTTTTT
j_call: TRBJ1-1; v_call: TRBV11-2; d_call: TRBD1; clone_size: NA; cdr3_aa: CASSPRTGRTEAFF; cdr3_nt: TGTGCCAGCAGCCCCCGGACAGGGCGAACTGAAGCTTTCTTT
j_call: TRBJ2-3; v_call: TRBV20-1; d_call: TRBD2; clone_size: once; cdr3_aa: CSAEAGTQYF; cdr3_nt: TGCAGTGCCGAAGCGGGGACGCAGTATTTT
j_call: TRBJ2-3; v_call: TRBV9; d_call: TRBD1; clone_size: NA; cdr3_aa: CASSVARDRITDTQYF; cdr3_nt: TGTGCCAGCAGCGTAGCTAGGGACAGGATCACAGATACGCAGTATTTT
j_call: TRBJ2-7; v_call: TRBV7-3; d_call: NA; clone_size: NA; cdr3_aa: CASSLSEWTTGYEQYF; cdr3_nt: TGTGCCAGCAGCTTATCCGAGTGGACAACTGGCTACGAGCAGTACTTC
j_call: TRBJ2-7; v_call: TRBV6-1; d_call: NA; clone_size: once; cdr3_aa: CASSDEPGLGRQYF; cdr3_nt: TGTGCCAGCAGTGATGAGCCAGGTCTCGGTCGGCAGTACTTC
j_call: TRBJ1-1; v_call: TRBV11-3; d_call: TRBD1; clone_size: NA; cdr3_aa: CASSSSHRGQRMNTEAFF; cdr3_nt: TGTGCCAGCAGCTCTTCTCACAGGGGGCAAAGGATGAACACTGAAGCTTTCTTT
j_call: TRBJ2-3; v_call: TRBV7-2; d_call: TRBD2; clone_size: NA; cdr3_aa: CASSLRSWTSVDTQYF; cdr3_nt: TGTGCCAGCAGCTTACGGTCTTGGACTAGTGTTGATACGCAGTATTTT
j_call: TRBJ2-1; v_call: TRBV9; d_call: NA; clone_size: NA; cdr3_aa: CASSPSASSYNEQFF; cdr3_nt: TGTGCCAGCAGCCCTAGTGCAAGCTCCTACAATGAGCAGTTCTTC
j_call: TRBJ2-1; v_call: TRBV7-7; d_call: TRBD1; clone_size: NA; cdr3_aa: CASSFGQDYEQFF; cdr3_nt: TGTGCTAGCAGCTTCGGACAGGACTATGAGCAGTTCTTC
j_call: TRBJ1-2; v_call: TRBV7-9; d_call: NA; clone_size: NA; cdr3_aa: CASSPTRLGGGYTF; cdr3_nt: TGTGCCAGCAGCCCGACCCGACTAGGAGGGGGCTACACCTTC
j_call: TRBJ2-7; v_call: TRBV21-1; d_call: NA; clone_size: NA; cdr3_aa: CASREDRAELAGGREQYF; cdr3_nt: TGTGCCAGCAGAGAAGACAGGGCCGAACTAGCGGGGGGGCGGGAGCAGTACTTC
j_call: TRBJ2-5; v_call: TRBV15; d_call: NA; clone_size: NA; cdr3_aa: CATSRDPGEVETQYF; cdr3_nt: TGTGCCACCAGCAGAGATCCGGGGGAAGTGGAGACCCAGTACTTC
j_call: TRBJ2-1; v_call: TRBV6-6; d_call: NA; clone_size: NA; cdr3_aa: CASIGAYNEQFF; cdr3_nt: TGTGCCAGCATTGGAGCCTACAATGAGCAGTTCTTC
j_call: TRBJ2-1; v_call: TRBV9; d_call: NA; clone_size: few; cdr3_aa: CASSVELRGGGEQFF; cdr3_nt: TGTGCCAGCAGCGTAGAGTTGAGGGGGGGAGGTGAGCAGTTCTTC